The 23 T cell receptor beta chains below all came from one sample that was sequenced in a study of T cell responses to AZD1222 COVID-19 vaccine. TCRdb's copy holds only in-frame clones and misses some; the assay was immunoSEQ multiplex PCR. The data hold about 160,000 clones, with about 93% observed a single time. The sequencing here drew on peripheral blood, taken 28 days after the second AZD1222 dose. Source of these receptors: an adult who received the AZD1222 COVID-19 vaccine.

CDR3 nucleotides: TGTGCCAGTAGTACCAACGCAGGGAGCAATCAGCCCCAGCATTTT. Translated, it gives CASSTNAGSNQPQHF. The genes are TRBV19 and TRBJ1-5, with D maybe TRBD1 (5 bases). With 4 bases removed from V and 1 base from J, the gap between germline ends came to 11 bases. Germline CDR1 is LNHDA and CDR2 is SQIVND (reference sequence). The CDR3 consists of 15 residues.

This clone was seen once. This rearrangement joins TRBV25-1 to TRBJ1-1; 10 bases match TRBD1. Germline trimming cut 1 base from V and 3 bases from J; bases unmatched to any gene: 2. Germline lookup yields CDR1 MGHDK and CDR2 SYGVNS. The CDR3 has 15 residues. In nucleotides, the CDR3 is TGTGCCAGCAGTGAATCCGGGACAGGGGACACTGAAGCTTTCTTT. It codes for CASSESGTGDTEAFF.

V is TRBV29-1 and J is TRBJ1-2; D may be TRBD1 (5 bases). Per germline, CDR1 SQVTM and CDR2 ANQGSEA. Trimming took 0 bases from V and 2 from J, leaving 16 bases between them. This CDR3 spans 16 amino acids. CDR3 sequence: CSVEDNGGRLNYGYTF. The DNA of the CDR3 is TGCAGCGTTGAAGATAATGGGGGACGTTTGAACTATGGCTACACCTTC.

V and J are TRBV3-1 (or the pseudogene TRBV3-2) and TRBJ1-1; D call uncertain. Trimming took off 4 bases at V and 6 bases at J, with 9 bases between the two ends. This CDR3 has 12 residues. Germline V CDR1 and CDR2: LGHDT, YNNKEL (reference sequence). CDR3 bases: TGTGCCAGCAGCCTCCGGGAGGCTGAAGCTTTCTTT. Amino acid sequence: CASSLREAEAFF.

The chain joins TRBV2 to TRBJ2-3; perhaps D is TRBD1 or TRBD2 (5 bases each). The CDR3 consists of 14 residues. Trimming cost V 7 bases and J 4 bases, with 15 bases left between them. Germline V CDR1 and CDR2: SNHLY, FYNNEI. Here the CDR3 reads CASTNWGTADTQYF. CDR3 DNA: TGTGCCAGCACCAACTGGGGGACCGCAGATACGCAGTATTTT.

This chain's CDR3 is CASSFQGNYGYTF. The CDR3 DNA is TGTGCCAGCAGCTTCCAGGGGAACTATGGCTACACCTTC. This rearrangement joins TRBV5-4 to TRBJ1-2; possible D gene TRBD1, 6 bases. With 2 bases removed from V and 2 bases from J, the gap between germline ends came to 7 bases. This CDR3 is 13 amino acids long. Germline V gene data show CDR1 as SGHNT and CDR2 as YYREEE (reference sequence).

This chain joins TRBV5-4 and TRBJ2-2; 7 nucleotides match TRBD2. Germline loops: CDR1 SGHNT, CDR2 YYREEE (reference sequence). The CDR3 has 16 residues. Trimming at V came to 0 bases and at J to 5 bases, leaving 7 bases not matched to a gene. Here the CDR3 reads CASSLDPSGLTGELFF. The CDR3 DNA reads TGTGCCAGCAGCTTGGACCCTAGCGGCTTGACCGGGGAGCTGTTTTTT.

This clone was seen only a few times. V gene TRBV5-1 combines with J gene TRBJ2-7, with TRBD2 identical over 12 bases. CDR3 size: 15 residues. The J segment lost 3 bases and the V segment lost 3 bases, leaving 4 bases of the junction unmatched. CDR1 and CDR2 from the germline V gene are SGHRS and YFSETQ. The CDR3 loop is CASSSRLAGDYEQYF. CDR3 DNA: TGCGCCAGCAGCTCCAGACTAGCGGGAGACTACGAGCAGTACTTC.

The table lists this clone with a few counts. Other DNA sequences of this sample code for an identical CDR3. This chain joins TRBV19 and TRBJ2-7; D unresolved. CDR1 and CDR2 (germline): LNHDA, SQIVND (reference sequence). The CDR3 has 13 residues. V lost 1 base and J lost 1, with 5 bases in between. The CDR3 loop is CASSIGRSYEQYF. CDR3 bases: TGTGCCAGTAGTATAGGGAGATCCTACGAGCAGTACTTC.

The rearrangement joins TRBV7-9 to TRBJ1-2; 8 bases match TRBD1. Germline CDR1 is SEHNR and CDR2 is FQNEAQ (reference sequence). CDR3 size: 14 residues. V gave up 1 base and J gave up 4 bases; unmatched junction bases: 2. This CDR3 reads CASSLGRGPYGYTF. CDR3 DNA: TGTGCCAGCAGCTTAGGCAGGGGGCCCTATGGCTACACCTTC.

V is TRBV27 and J is TRBJ2-7; D call uncertain. The V end was cut by 6 bases, the J end by 0 bases, with 9 bases between. CDR1 and CDR2 (germline): MNHEY, SMNVEV (reference sequence). The CDR3 spans 13 residues. The CDR3 DNA sequence: TGTGCCAGCAGGCTTACAGCCTCCTACGAGCAGTACTTC. This encodes CASRLTASYEQYF.

The chain is built from TRBV19 and TRBJ2-1; 7 bases fit TRBD2. V dropped 9 bases and J dropped 5; count of bases not matched to a gene: 19. The germline V gene has CDR1 LNHDA and CDR2 SQIVND (reference sequence). This CDR3 comprises 17 residues. The CDR3 protein is CASRRGRANAGNNEQFF. In DNA form, the CDR3 reads TGTGCCAGCCGTCGGGGGAGGGCGAATGCGGGCAACAATGAGCAGTTCTTC.

The V and J genes are TRBV30 and TRBJ1-4; D possibly corresponds to TRBD1 (6 bases). CDR3 length equals 15 residues. The germline V gene encodes CDR1 GTSNPN and CDR2 SVGIG (reference sequence). V was pared by 1 base and J by 4 bases, with 13 bases between. Here the CDR3 DNA reads TGTGCCTGGAGTGAACAGGGCACAAGTAATGAAAAACTGTTTTTT. This sequence encodes CAWSEQGTSNEKLFF.

The V call is TRBV6-5, the J call TRBJ1-6, with D perhaps matching TRBD1 (5 bases). This CDR3 has 12 amino acids. Trimming left V 0 bases short and J 11 bases short, with 5 bases between. Germline V CDR1 and CDR2: MNHEY, SVGAGI. For the CDR3, the DNA is TGTGCCAGCAGTTACTCGGGGGCACCCCTCCACTTT. This sequence encodes CASSYSGAPLHF.

The rearrangement joins TRBV7-6 to TRBJ2-3; 7 bases are a match to TRBD2. The length of the CDR3 is 16 residues. Losses at the gene ends were 5 bases for V and 4 bases for J; bases not matched to a gene: 12. CDR1 SGHVS and CDR2 FNYEAQ come from the germline V gene. The CDR3 DNA sequence: TGTGCCAGCAGCCCCCTAAAGCGGGAATTAGCAGATACGCAGTATTTT. Amino acid sequence: CASSPLKRELADTQYF.

This chain joins TRBV7-8 and TRBJ1-6; TRBD1 might be the D (6 bases). Trimming left V 5 bases short and J 14 bases short, with 16 bases between. The germline CDR1 and CDR2 sequences are SGHVS and FQNEAQ. The CDR3 runs to 13 residues. The CDR3 is CASSPGGGRALHF. CDR3 nucleotide sequence: TGTGCCAGCAGCCCCGGAGGGGGTAGGGCCCTCCACTTT.

The rearrangement links TRBV7-2 to TRBJ2-7; 8 positions match TRBD1. The CDR3 is 15 residues long. CDR1 SGHTA and CDR2 FQGNSA come from the germline V gene. J gave up 4 bases and V 3 bases, and 8 bases lay outside the gene matches. CDR3 region: CASSLDRVRIYEQYF. The CDR3 nucleotides read TGTGCCAGCAGCTTGGACAGGGTTAGGATTTACGAGCAGTACTTC.

This clone appeared once. The gene calls are TRBV5-8 and TRBJ1-1; D gene uncertain. Germline V gene lookup returns CDR1 SGHTS and CDR2 YDEGEE. This CDR3 is built from 13 residues. The V and J ends lost 0 bases and 0 bases respectively, with 3 bases between them. CDR3 loop: CASSLGLNTEAFF. CDR3 DNA sequence: TGTGCCAGCAGCTTGGGCTTGAACACTGAAGCTTTCTTT.

The chain joins TRBV27 to TRBJ2-1; no clear D gene. The CDR3 sequence is 15 residues long. CDR1 is MNHEY, CDR2 SMNVEV, per germline (reference sequence). V shed 3 bases and J shed 0 bases, with 9 bases lying between them. The CDR3 DNA follows: TGTGCCAGCAGTTTGCTCCAGAGCTCCTACAATGAGCAGTTCTTC. The encoded protein is CASSLLQSSYNEQFF.

This chain links TRBV10-2 with TRBJ1-3; no clear D gene. Looked up from germline, CDR1 is WSHSY and CDR2 is SAAADI. The CDR3 is made up of 14 amino acids. V lost 2 bases to trimming and J lost 3 bases, with 8 bases between them. The CDR3 here is CASSEGGGGNTIYF. The CDR3 nucleotides read TGCGCCAGCAGTGAGGGCGGTGGTGGAAACACCATATATTTT.

This chain uses TRBV6-1 with TRBJ1-6, with 7 bases identical to TRBD1. Germline-derived CDR1 and CDR2 are MNHNS and SASEGT. This CDR3 is built from 19 residues. V lost 4 bases, J lost 0 bases, and 12 bases stayed unmatched. This CDR3 reads CASSGGTVGASSYNSPLHF. CDR3 in DNA: TGTGCCAGCAGTGGGGGGACAGTTGGCGCCAGCTCCTATAATTCACCCCTCCACTTT.

V usage is TRBV6-6 and J usage is TRBJ1-5; 7 bases align to TRBD1. Unmatched junction bases numbered 5, after V lost 6 bases and J lost 0 bases. The CDR3 extends over 15 amino acids. CDR1 MNHNY and CDR2 SVGAGI come from the germline V gene (reference sequence). This CDR3 reads CASRDRVGSNQPQHF. The DNA of the CDR3 is TGTGCCAGCAGAGACAGGGTTGGTAGCAATCAGCCCCAGCATTTT.

The V gene is TRBV6-5, the J gene TRBJ1-4; D possibly corresponds to TRBD1 (6 bases). The CDR3 runs 16 residues. Germline CDR1 and CDR2: MNHEY and SVGAGI. V gave up 2 bases and J gave up 8 bases, with 18 bases separating them. CDR3 DNA: TGTGCCAGCAGTTACGGCATAGGACAGTATGACGAAAAACTGTTTTTT. Translating gives CASSYGIGQYDEKLFF.